The next 20 T cell receptor beta chains were all read from a single sample in a study of T cells in Graves' hyperthyroidism and ophthalmopathy. Amplified TCR beta CDR3 regions derived from RNA transcripts. An initial round of RT-PCR targeting the TCR CDR3 relied on the HTBI primer set. TCRdb processed the multiplex PCR reads anew with MiXCR; each CDR3 protein has one entry. The repertoire holds under 450,000 distinct CDR3 sequences, with around 14% as singletons. Source material: blood. Receptors were obtained from a woman between 18 and 30 years old with Graves' hyperthyroidism.

The chain employs TRBV28 and TRBJ1-5, with D possibly being TRBD1 (5 bases). The V end lost 5 bases, the J end lost 3 bases, and 14 bases lay between the germline ends. The CDR3 length is 15 residues. Germline lookup yields CDR1 MDHEN and CDR2 SYDVKM. Here the CDR3 reads CASSNRDLTNQPQHF. For the CDR3, the DNA is TGTGCCAGCAGTAACCGGGACCTAACCAATCAGCCCCAGCATTTT.

This clonotype was recorded at least ten times. CDR3 DNA: TGTGCCAGCAGCGCCCGGGACTCCCCTTACAATGAGCAGTTCTTC. It codes for CASSARDSPYNEQFF. The rearrangement links TRBV9 to TRBJ2-1; D may be TRBD2 (6 bases). Germline CDR1 and CDR2: SGDLS and YYNGEE. This CDR3 region has 15 residues. Trimming removed 3 bases from V and 4 bases from J, with 14 bases in between.

The chain couples TRBV3-1 to TRBJ1-5; TRBD1 is a possible D gene (6 bases). The germline V gene has CDR1 LGHDT and CDR2 YNNKEL (reference sequence). The CDR3 is made up of 12 amino acids. Trimming took 3 bases from V and 11 from J, leaving 11 bases between them. CDR3: CASSQGQGTQHF. CDR3 nucleotide sequence: TGTGCCAGCAGCCAGGGGCAGGGGACCCAGCATTTT. Full variable domain (missing parts from reference TRBV3-1 and TRBJ1-5): DTAVSQTPKYLVTQMGNDKSIKCEQNLGHDTMYWYKQDSKKFLKIMFSYNNKELIINETVPNRFSPKSPDKAHLNLHINSLELGDSAVYFCASSQGQGTQHFGDGTRLSIL.

Comment on this clonotype: Possible read error: a much larger clone is one base away. The rearrangement joins TRBV29-1 to TRBJ2-3; 10 nucleotides line up with TRBD1. CDR1 and CDR2 from the germline V gene are SQVTM and ANQGSEA. The CDR3 is 14 amino acids. Trimming at V came to 4 bases and at J to 2 bases, leaving 3 bases not matched to a gene. CDR3 sequence: CSVVGQGTTDTQYF. In DNA form, the CDR3 reads TGCAGCGTTGTGGGACAGGGGACCACAGATACGCAGTATTTT.

In this sample, this clonotype turned up many times. This sequence joins TRBV2 and TRBJ2-3; 15 nucleotides line up with TRBD2. The V gene's germline CDR1 is SNHLY and CDR2 FYNNEI. This CDR3 region has 16 residues. V gave up 6 bases and J gave up 3 bases; unmatched junction bases: 4. CDR3 sequence: CASRNGLAGGTDTQYF. Here the CDR3 DNA reads TGTGCCAGCAGAAACGGACTAGCGGGAGGGACAGATACGCAGTATTTT.

This clonotype was observed at least ten times. This chain connects TRBV28 to TRBJ2-1; a possible D gene is TRBD1 (8 bases). Germline V CDR1 and CDR2: MDHEN, SYDVKM. With 5 bases removed from V and 4 bases from J, the gap between germline ends came to 15 bases. CDR3 length equals 15 residues. This chain's CDR3 is CASSIHRGGYNEQFF. The CDR3 DNA reads TGTGCCAGCAGTATCCACAGGGGGGGTTACAATGAGCAGTTCTTC.

A note on this clonotype: A read error may produce the germline difference seen at one junction end. The V gene is TRBV18, the J gene TRBJ1-1; D is undetermined. CDR1 is KGHSH and CDR2 is LQKENI in the germline V gene. This CDR3 region has 14 residues. The CDR3 reads CTSSPPRPGTEAFF. The CDR3 DNA sequence: TGTACCAGCTCACCACCGAGACCGGGGACTGAAGCTTTCTTT.

Many counts were recorded for this clonotype. This chain joins TRBV5-1 and TRBJ2-7; 10 nucleotides line up with TRBD2. The V gene end was trimmed by 5 bases and the J gene end by 5 bases; junction bases not matched to a gene: 7. Germline V gives CDR1 SGHRS, CDR2 YFSETQ. The CDR3 spans 14 residues. DNA of the CDR3: TGCGCCAGCAGGTTACTAGCGGGATCCGACGAGCAGTACTTC. Protein sequence: CASRLLAGSDEQYF.

This clonotype was counted many times. CDR3 DNA sequence: TGTGCCAGCAGCCTCCGGGGGTCACCCCTCCACTTT. Translating gives CASSLRGSPLHF. The gene calls are TRBV6-1 and TRBJ1-6; D might be TRBD1 (5 bases). CDR1 and CDR2 (germline): MNHNS, SASEGT. The length of the CDR3 is 12 residues. V lost 6 bases, J lost 10 bases, and 10 bases lay in between.

The rearrangement links TRBV6-1 to TRBJ2-7; 8 positions match TRBD2. The CDR3 contains 14 residues. V was pared by 6 bases and J by 6 bases, with 10 bases of the junction left unmatched. Germline loops: CDR1 MNHNS, CDR2 SASEGT. The CDR3 bases are TGTGCCAGCAGCCAGGGACTAGAAGTCCCCGAGCAGTACTTC. Amino acid sequence: CASSQGLEVPEQYF.

The genes are TRBV11-2 and TRBJ2-3; possibly TRBD2 for D (6 bases). In germline, CDR1 is SGHAT, CDR2 FQNNGV. The CDR3 covers 15 residues. V was pared by 4 bases and J by 2 bases, with 13 bases between. The CDR3 coding sequence is TGTGCCAGCAGCTGGTCGGGACTTATCACAGATACGCAGTATTTT. This codes for CASSWSGLITDTQYF. The whole variable domain, filled in from reference TRBV11-2 and TRBJ2-3, reads EAGVAQSPRYKIIEKRQSVAFWCNPISGHATLYWYQQILGQGPKLLIQFQNNGVVDDSQLPKDRFSAERLKGVDSTLKIQPAKLEDSAVYLCASSWSGLITDTQYFGPGTRLTVL.

This chain uses TRBV6-5 with TRBJ2-7; D assignment may be TRBD1 or TRBD2 (5 bases each). CDR1 and CDR2 from the germline V gene are MNHEY and SVGAGI. With 0 bases removed from V and 9 bases from J, the gap between germline ends came to 18 bases. CDR3 length: 15 residues. The CDR3 DNA reads as TGTGCCAGCAGTTACTCTTACAGACACGGGGCCGGGCAGTACTTC. It yields the protein CASSYSYRHGAGQYF.

This clonotype was recorded many times. The gene calls are TRBV3-1 and TRBJ2-3; unclear D gene. From germline, CDR1 is LGHDT and CDR2 YNNKEL (reference sequence). This CDR3 has 16 residues. Trimming removed 0 bases at V and 1 base at J, with 11 bases between. The CDR3 sequence is CASSQEQRVGTDTQYF. In nucleotides, the CDR3 is TGTGCCAGCAGCCAAGAACAGCGCGTCGGCACAGATACGCAGTATTTT.

Many counts were recorded for this clonotype. V gene TRBV28 combines with J gene TRBJ1-6, with D possibly matching TRBD1 (5 bases). Trimming took off 5 bases at V and 8 bases at J, with 16 bases between the two ends. The CDR3 has 15 residues. CDR1 MDHEN and CDR2 SYDVKM come from the germline V gene. Here the CDR3 DNA reads TGTGCCAGCAGTCCAGCGGGACTGTCAGATTCACCCCTCCACTTT. Translation: CASSPAGLSDSPLHF.

The chain combines TRBV6-2 or TRBV6-3 with TRBJ2-4; weak D call: TRBD2 (6 bases). V lost 8 bases to trimming and J lost 7 bases, with 6 bases between them. CDR1 is MNHEY and CDR2 is SVGEGT in the germline V gene. CDR3 length: 10 residues. CDR3 DNA: TGTGCCAGCGGGAGGAACATTCAGTACTTC. Its protein product is CASGRNIQYF.

This clonotype was seen a few times. The J gene is TRBJ1-5, the V gene TRBV6-1, with a possible D match to TRBD1 (6 bases). The CDR3 consists of 14 residues. Between the trimmed V and J ends, which lost 8 bases and 0 bases, there was a span of 11 bases. Germline loops: CDR1 MNHNS, CDR2 SASEGT. The DNA for the CDR3 is TGTGCCAGCGACACAGGGTATAGCAATCAGCCCCAGCATTTT. Translation: CASDTGYSNQPQHF.

This clonotype appeared many times. The chain employs TRBV9 and TRBJ2-5; 10 nucleotides align to TRBD2. This CDR3 has 15 amino acids. Unmatched junction bases numbered 10, after V lost 6 bases and J lost 5 bases. Per germline, CDR1 SGDLS and CDR2 YYNGEE. This chain's CDR3 is CASTKAGGPLETQYF. The CDR3 region has the DNA TGTGCCAGCACCAAAGCGGGAGGGCCTCTCGAGACCCAGTACTTC.

This clonotype was seen at least ten times. The V call is TRBV3-1, the J call TRBJ1-2; no reliable D call. Deletions cut 1 base from V and 8 bases from J, with 17 bases between. Germline values: CDR1 LGHDT, CDR2 YNNKEL (reference sequence). The CDR3 sequence is 15 residues long. This CDR3 reads CASSQGLERAWGYTF. Written as DNA, the CDR3 is TGTGCCAGCAGCCAAGGGTTGGAGAGGGCCTGGGGCTACACCTTC. The entire variable domain, with the rest obtained from reference TRBV3-1 and TRBJ1-2, is as follows: DTAVSQTPKYLVTQMGNDKSIKCEQNLGHDTMYWYKQDSKKFLKIMFSYNNKELIINETVPNRFSPKSPDKAHLNLHINSLELGDSAVYFCASSQGLERAWGYTFGSGTRLTVV.

This clonotype was recorded a few times. V gene TRBV19 combines with J gene TRBJ1-2; no definite D call. The germline gives CDR1 LNHDA, CDR2 SQIVND (reference sequence). The CDR3 sequence is 12 residues long. The V gene lost 7 bases and the J gene lost 3 bases, with 9 bases spanning the gap. This CDR3 reads CASTPGHYGYTF. In DNA form, the CDR3 reads TGTGCCAGTACCCCAGGCCACTATGGCTACACCTTC.

This clonotype was observed many times. This rearrangement joins TRBV12-3 or TRBV12-4 to TRBJ2-7; D remains ambiguous. The CDR3 is 14 amino acids. V lost 2 bases to trimming and J lost 0 bases, with 8 bases between them. The CDR3, as DNA: TGTGCCAGCAGTTTAACCCAAAGCTCCTACGAGCAGTACTTC. Protein sequence: CASSLTQSSYEQYF.